This TCR beta chain was captured by sequencing in a study of shared clonotypes between healthy human individuals. Broader study findings: Sharing across four donors was highest in naive CD4 (roughly 5%) and lowest in memory CD8 (approximately 0.4%). The study sampled only blood, and tissue repertoires likely differ.

Only CD45RO-negative cells positively selected for CCR7 counted as naive CD8 cells, so terminally differentiated effector memory CD45RA+ cells were excluded. Each sorted subset replicate got 200 ng genomic DNA, tens of thousands of genomes. Clones were sequenced by immunoSEQ multiplex PCR, and TCRdb holds only the in-frame ones, with some missing. The profile shows about 2.1 million clones, 90% to 95% of them singletons. Worth noting for this clone: As yet, its antigen is unknown.

The sample was naive CD8+ T cells from PBMCs. This sequence originates from a young man in good health. Some clones in this sample may be carry-over from other donors' samples.

CDR3 in DNA: TGTGCCAGCAGCTCCTCAGCGGGAGAGGTAGGCAATGAGCAGTTCTTC. Amino acids: CASSSSAGEVGNEQFF. This sequence joins TRBV7-9 and TRBJ2-1, with 8 bases matching TRBD2. V trimming: 4 bases; J trimming: 6 bases; junction bases outside the gene matches: 11. The CDR3 covers 16 residues. The germline V gene encodes CDR1 SEHNR and CDR2 FQNEAQ (reference sequence).